Listed here are 9 T cell receptor beta chains from one sample, sequenced in a study of regulatory T cells in long-lasting Graves disease. Stated time point: persistent/refractory GD, antithyroid drugs over 5 years with positive TRAb. After RNA was extracted from PBMCs, the TCR library was made from it. TCR beta libraries were built with iRepertoire HTBI primers and Arm-PCR of CDR3 regions. TCRdb called the multiplex PCR reads again in MiXCR, with one record for every CDR3 protein. This sample yields over 300,000 distinct CDR3 sequences, of which around a fifth are seen a single time; less than 35% belongs to the top ten. Source: peripheral blood mononuclear cells (PBMCs), taken when the disease was refractory, from a patient treated with antithyroid drugs. These receptors originate from a female donor with Graves disease.

To note about this clonotype: Given a much more abundant clone one base away, this may be a read error. The chain recombines TRBV27 with TRBJ1-2; D is unclear. This CDR3 comprises 14 residues. Germline V gene data show CDR1 as MNHEY and CDR2 as SMNVEV (reference sequence). The CDR3 DNA follows: TGTGTCAGCAGGAGCAGAGAAGCAAACTATGGCTACACCTTC. Translation: CVSRSREANYGYTF.

The table lists this clonotype with many counts. The chain has TRBV28 and TRBJ2-7; no clear D gene. Deletions cut 4 bases from V and 5 bases from J, with 18 bases between. The length of the CDR3 is 15 residues. Germline lookup yields CDR1 MDHEN and CDR2 SYDVKM. CDR3 residues: CASSYGAGSVDEQYF. The CDR3 nucleotides are TGTGCCAGCAGTTATGGCGCAGGCAGTGTTGACGAGCAGTACTTC.

Points on this clonotype: The conserved phenylalanine or tryptophan normally closing the CDR3 is absent here, so this likely arose from a read error. The chain employs TRBV3-1 and TRBJ2-7; D may be TRBD1 or TRBD2 (6 bases each). The CDR3 runs 16 residues. CDR1 is LGHDT, CDR2 YNNKEL, per germline (reference sequence). V lost 0 bases to trimming and J lost 1 base, with 13 bases between them. The CDR3 region is CASSQDLTGRSYEQYL. The CDR3 nucleotides are TGTGCCAGCAGCCAAGACCTTACAGGGAGGTCCTACGAGCAGTACCTC.

This clonotype was picked up many times. The chain joins TRBV2 to TRBJ1-1; D is unclear. CDR1 is SNHLY, CDR2 FYNNEI, per germline. There are 14 residues in the CDR3. V lost 4 bases, J lost 2 bases, and 11 bases lay in between. CDR3 sequence: CASSGWAGNTEAFF. The DNA of the CDR3 is TGTGCCAGCAGTGGGTGGGCAGGAAACACTGAAGCTTTCTTT.

This chain joins TRBV19 and TRBJ2-2; TRBD2 might be the D (6 bases). Trimming removed 9 bases from V and 5 bases from J, with 19 bases in between. The V gene's germline CDR1 is LNHDA and CDR2 SQIVND (reference sequence). CDR3 length: 15 amino acids. CDR3: CASHVSGARTGELFF. CDR3 sequence (DNA): TGTGCCAGCCACGTCTCGGGAGCGCGGACCGGGGAGCTGTTTTTT.

This clonotype was recorded many times. V and J are TRBV18 and TRBJ1-4, with D possibly being TRBD1 (6 bases). The length of the CDR3 is 14 residues. The ends were cut back, 3 bases at V and 7 bases at J, with 12 bases in the middle. Germline CDR1 KGHSH, CDR2 LQKENI. The chain's CDR3 is CASSPSRGSEKLFF. In DNA form, the CDR3 reads TGTGCCAGCTCACCGTCCAGGGGTAGTGAAAAACTGTTTTTT.

V usage is TRBV4-2 and J usage is TRBJ2-7; 10 positions match TRBD2. The CDR3 totals 16 residues. Germline CDR1 reads LGHNA; CDR2 reads YNFKEQ. The V and J ends lost 3 bases and 2 bases, in that order; junction bases with no gene match: 7. CDR3: CASSQVWTSGTYEQYF. CDR3 DNA sequence: TGTGCCAGCAGCCAGGTCTGGACTAGCGGAACCTACGAGCAGTACTTC.

This rearrangement joins TRBV5-1 to TRBJ2-7, with TRBD2 matching over 11 bases. V was clipped by 3 bases and J by 3 bases; unmatched bases: 5. Germline loops: CDR1 SGHRS, CDR2 YFSETQ. This CDR3 is 15 amino acids long. CDR3 DNA sequence: TGCGCCAGCAGCTCTGGAGGGACTAGCGGCTACGAGCAGTACTTC. Amino acid sequence: CASSSGGTSGYEQYF.

The rearrangement joins TRBV24-1 to TRBJ1-2, with TRBD1 matching over 7 bases. J lost 2 bases, V lost 0 bases, and 5 bases had no gene match. Germline-derived CDR1 and CDR2 are KGHDR and SFDVKD. The CDR3 is made up of 16 amino acids. Here the CDR3 reads CATSDLDRELNYGYTF. Written as DNA, the CDR3 is TGTGCCACCAGTGATTTGGACAGGGAATTGAACTATGGCTACACCTTC.